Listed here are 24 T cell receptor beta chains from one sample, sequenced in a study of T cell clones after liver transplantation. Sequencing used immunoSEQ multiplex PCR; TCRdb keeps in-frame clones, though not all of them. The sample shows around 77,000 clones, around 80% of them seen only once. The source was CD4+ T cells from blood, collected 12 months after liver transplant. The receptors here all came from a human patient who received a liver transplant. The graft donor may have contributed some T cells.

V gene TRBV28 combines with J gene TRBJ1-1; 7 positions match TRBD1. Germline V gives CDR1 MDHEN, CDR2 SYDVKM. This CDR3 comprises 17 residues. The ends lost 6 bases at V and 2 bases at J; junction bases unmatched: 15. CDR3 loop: CASSPRQGYAFNTEAFF. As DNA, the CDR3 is TGTGCCAGCAGCCCGAGACAGGGATACGCTTTTAACACTGAAGCTTTCTTT.

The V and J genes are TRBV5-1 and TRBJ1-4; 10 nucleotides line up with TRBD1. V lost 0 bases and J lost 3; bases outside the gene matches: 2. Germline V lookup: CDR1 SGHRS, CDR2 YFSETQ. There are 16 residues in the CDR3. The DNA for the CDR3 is TGCGCCAGCAGCTTGGCTGGACAGGGGGCTAATGAAAAACTGTTTTTT. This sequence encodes CASSLAGQGANEKLFF.

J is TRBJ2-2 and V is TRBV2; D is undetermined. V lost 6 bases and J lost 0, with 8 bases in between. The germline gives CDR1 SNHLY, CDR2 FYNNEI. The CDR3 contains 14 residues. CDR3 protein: CASRRLANTGELFF. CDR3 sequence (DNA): TGTGCCAGCAGACGTCTGGCGAACACCGGGGAGCTGTTTTTT.

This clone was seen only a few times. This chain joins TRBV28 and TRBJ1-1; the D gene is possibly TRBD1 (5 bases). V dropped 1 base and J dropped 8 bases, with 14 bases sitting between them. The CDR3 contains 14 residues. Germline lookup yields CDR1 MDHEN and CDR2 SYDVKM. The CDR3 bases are TGTGCCAGCAGTTTATCCTTAACAGGACAAGAAGCTTTCTTT. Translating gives CASSLSLTGQEAFF.

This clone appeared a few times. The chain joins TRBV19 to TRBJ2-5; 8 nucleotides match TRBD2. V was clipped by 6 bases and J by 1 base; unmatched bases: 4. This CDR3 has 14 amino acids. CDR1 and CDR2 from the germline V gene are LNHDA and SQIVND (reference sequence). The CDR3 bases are TGTGCCAGTAGGAACGGGAGGGCCCAAGAGACCCAGTACTTC. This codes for CASRNGRAQETQYF.

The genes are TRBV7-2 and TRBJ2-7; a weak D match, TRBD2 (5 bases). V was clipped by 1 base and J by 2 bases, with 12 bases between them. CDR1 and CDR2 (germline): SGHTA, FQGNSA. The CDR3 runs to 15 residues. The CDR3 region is CASSLGKERTYEQYF. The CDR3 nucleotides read TGTGCCAGCAGCTTAGGGAAAGAGCGGACCTACGAGCAGTACTTC.

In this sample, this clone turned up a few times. CDR3 amino acids: CASSFGNSGRVQETQYF. CDR3 in DNA: TGCGCCAGCAGCTTCGGGAATAGCGGGAGGGTCCAAGAGACCCAGTACTTC. The V and J genes are TRBV5-1 and TRBJ2-5, with 11 bases identical to TRBD2. The CDR3 loop spans 17 amino acids. Germline CDR1 reads SGHRS; CDR2 reads YFSETQ. Germline trimming cut 2 bases from V and 1 base from J; bases unmatched to any gene: 7.

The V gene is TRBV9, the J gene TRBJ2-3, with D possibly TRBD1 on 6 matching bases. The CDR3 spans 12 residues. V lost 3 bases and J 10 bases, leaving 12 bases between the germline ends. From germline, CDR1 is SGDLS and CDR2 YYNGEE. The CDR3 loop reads CASSAPGAAQYF. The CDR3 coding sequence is TGTGCCAGCAGCGCCCCAGGGGCAGCGCAGTATTTT.

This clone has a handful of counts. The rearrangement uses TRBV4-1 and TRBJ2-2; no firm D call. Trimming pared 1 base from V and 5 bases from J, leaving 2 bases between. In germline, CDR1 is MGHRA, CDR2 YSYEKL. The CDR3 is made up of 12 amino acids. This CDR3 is CASSQVTGELFF. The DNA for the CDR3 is TGCGCCAGCAGCCAAGTAACCGGGGAGCTGTTTTTT.

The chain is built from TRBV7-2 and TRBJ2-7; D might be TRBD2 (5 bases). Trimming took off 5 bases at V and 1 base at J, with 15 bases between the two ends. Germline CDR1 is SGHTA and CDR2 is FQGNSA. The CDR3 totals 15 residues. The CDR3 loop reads CASSLNAAGSYEQYF. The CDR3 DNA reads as TGTGCCAGCAGCCTCAACGCCGCGGGTTCCTACGAGCAGTACTTC.

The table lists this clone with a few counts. The CDR3 DNA follows: TGCAGCGCTACCGGGACAGCTAACACTGAAGCTTTCTTT. This translates into CSATGTANTEAFF. The genes are TRBV29-1 and TRBJ1-1, with 7 bases aligning to TRBD1. V shed 7 bases, J shed 2 bases, and the junction held 7 bases outside the gene matches. CDR1 is SQVTM and CDR2 is ANQGSEA in the germline V gene. The CDR3 is made up of 13 amino acids.

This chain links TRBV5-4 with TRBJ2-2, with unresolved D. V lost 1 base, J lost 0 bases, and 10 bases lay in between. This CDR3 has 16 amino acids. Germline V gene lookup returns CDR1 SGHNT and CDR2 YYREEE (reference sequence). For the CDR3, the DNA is TGTGCCAGCAGCTTGAGCCAGGCCGCGAACACCGGGGAGCTGTTTTTT. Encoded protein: CASSLSQAANTGELFF.

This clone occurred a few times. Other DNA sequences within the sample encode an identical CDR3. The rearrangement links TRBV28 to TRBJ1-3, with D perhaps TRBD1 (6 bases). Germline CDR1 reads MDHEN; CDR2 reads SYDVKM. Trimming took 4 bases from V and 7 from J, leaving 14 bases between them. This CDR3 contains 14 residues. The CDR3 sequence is CASSSTGVGNTIYF. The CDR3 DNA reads TGTGCCAGCAGTTCGACAGGCGTCGGGAACACCATATATTTT.

The CDR3 DNA follows: TGTGCCAGCAGTCAGAGACAGGGGGCAGGGGACACTGAAGCTTTCTTT. Translating gives CASSQRQGAGDTEAFF. The chain recombines TRBV28 with TRBJ1-1, with 10 bases identical to TRBD1. The CDR3 runs to 16 residues. The V gene's germline CDR1 is MDHEN and CDR2 SYDVKM. J was trimmed by 3 bases and V by 5 bases; bases with no gene match: 9.

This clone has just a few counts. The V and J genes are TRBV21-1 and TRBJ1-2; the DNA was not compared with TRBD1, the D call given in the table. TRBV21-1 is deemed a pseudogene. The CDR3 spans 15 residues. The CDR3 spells CASRGQAAPNYGYTF. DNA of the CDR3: TGTGCCAGCAGGGGACAGGCCGCCCCAAACTATGGCTACACCTTC.

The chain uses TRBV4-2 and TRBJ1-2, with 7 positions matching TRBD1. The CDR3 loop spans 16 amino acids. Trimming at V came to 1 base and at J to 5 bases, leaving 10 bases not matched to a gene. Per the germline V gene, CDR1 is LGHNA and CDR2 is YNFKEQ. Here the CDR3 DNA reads TGTGCCAGCAGCCAAGTGCCTGCCAGGGGGGAGTATGGCTACACCTTC. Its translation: CASSQVPARGEYGYTF.

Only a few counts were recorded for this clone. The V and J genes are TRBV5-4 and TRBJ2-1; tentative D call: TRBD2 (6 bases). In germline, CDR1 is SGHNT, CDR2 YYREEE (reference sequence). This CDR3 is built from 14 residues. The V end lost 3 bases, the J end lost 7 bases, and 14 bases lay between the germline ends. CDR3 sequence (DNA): TGTGCCAGCAGCTCCGGGACTCATCAAAATGAGCAGTTCTTC. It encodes CASSSGTHQNEQFF.

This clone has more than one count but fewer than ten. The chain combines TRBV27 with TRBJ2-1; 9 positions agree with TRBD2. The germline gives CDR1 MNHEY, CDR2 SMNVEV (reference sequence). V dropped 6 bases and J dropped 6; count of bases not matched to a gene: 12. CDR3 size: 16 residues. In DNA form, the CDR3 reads TGTGCCAGCAGGACCCTTAGCGGGAGCCGCCTCAATGAGCAGTTCTTC. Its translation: CASRTLSGSRLNEQFF.

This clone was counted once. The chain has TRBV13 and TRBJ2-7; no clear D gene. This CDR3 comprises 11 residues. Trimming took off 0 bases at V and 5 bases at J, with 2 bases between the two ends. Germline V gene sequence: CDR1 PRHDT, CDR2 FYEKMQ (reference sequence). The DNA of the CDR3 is TGTGCCAGCAGCTTAGGCCACGAGCAGTACTTC. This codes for CASSLGHEQYF.

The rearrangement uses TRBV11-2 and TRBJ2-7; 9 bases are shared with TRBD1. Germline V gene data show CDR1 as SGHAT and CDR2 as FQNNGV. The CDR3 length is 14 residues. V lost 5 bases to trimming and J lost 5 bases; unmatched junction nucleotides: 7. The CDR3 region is CASSEDRGFNEQYF. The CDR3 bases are TGTGCCAGCAGCGAGGACAGGGGATTCAACGAGCAGTACTTC.

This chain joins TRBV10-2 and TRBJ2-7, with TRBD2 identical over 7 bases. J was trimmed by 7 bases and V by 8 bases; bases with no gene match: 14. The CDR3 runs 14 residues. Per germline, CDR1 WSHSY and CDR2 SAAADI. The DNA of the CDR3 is TGCGCCAGCCGACAATGGGAGGGGACGGGGGAGCAGTACTTC. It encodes CASRQWEGTGEQYF.

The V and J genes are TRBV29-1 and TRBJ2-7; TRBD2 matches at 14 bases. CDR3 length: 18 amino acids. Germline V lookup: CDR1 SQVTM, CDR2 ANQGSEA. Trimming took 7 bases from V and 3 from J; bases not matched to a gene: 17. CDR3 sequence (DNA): TGCAGCGGAACCGGGACTAGCGGGAGTTTGCCCTTTCTCTACGAGCAGTACTTC. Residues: CSGTGTSGSLPFLYEQYF.

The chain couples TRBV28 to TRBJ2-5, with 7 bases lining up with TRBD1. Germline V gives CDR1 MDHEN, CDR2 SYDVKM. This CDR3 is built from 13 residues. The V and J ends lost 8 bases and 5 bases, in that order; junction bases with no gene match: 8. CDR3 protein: CASHKQGRETQYF. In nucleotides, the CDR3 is TGTGCCAGCCATAAACAGGGGCGGGAGACCCAGTACTTC.

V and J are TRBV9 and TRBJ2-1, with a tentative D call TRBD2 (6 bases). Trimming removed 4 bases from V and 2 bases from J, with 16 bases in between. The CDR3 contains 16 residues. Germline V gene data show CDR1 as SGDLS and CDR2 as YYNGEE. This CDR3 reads CASSPGPGGTYNEQFF. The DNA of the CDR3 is TGTGCCAGCAGCCCCGGACCCGGCGGGACCTACAATGAGCAGTTCTTC.